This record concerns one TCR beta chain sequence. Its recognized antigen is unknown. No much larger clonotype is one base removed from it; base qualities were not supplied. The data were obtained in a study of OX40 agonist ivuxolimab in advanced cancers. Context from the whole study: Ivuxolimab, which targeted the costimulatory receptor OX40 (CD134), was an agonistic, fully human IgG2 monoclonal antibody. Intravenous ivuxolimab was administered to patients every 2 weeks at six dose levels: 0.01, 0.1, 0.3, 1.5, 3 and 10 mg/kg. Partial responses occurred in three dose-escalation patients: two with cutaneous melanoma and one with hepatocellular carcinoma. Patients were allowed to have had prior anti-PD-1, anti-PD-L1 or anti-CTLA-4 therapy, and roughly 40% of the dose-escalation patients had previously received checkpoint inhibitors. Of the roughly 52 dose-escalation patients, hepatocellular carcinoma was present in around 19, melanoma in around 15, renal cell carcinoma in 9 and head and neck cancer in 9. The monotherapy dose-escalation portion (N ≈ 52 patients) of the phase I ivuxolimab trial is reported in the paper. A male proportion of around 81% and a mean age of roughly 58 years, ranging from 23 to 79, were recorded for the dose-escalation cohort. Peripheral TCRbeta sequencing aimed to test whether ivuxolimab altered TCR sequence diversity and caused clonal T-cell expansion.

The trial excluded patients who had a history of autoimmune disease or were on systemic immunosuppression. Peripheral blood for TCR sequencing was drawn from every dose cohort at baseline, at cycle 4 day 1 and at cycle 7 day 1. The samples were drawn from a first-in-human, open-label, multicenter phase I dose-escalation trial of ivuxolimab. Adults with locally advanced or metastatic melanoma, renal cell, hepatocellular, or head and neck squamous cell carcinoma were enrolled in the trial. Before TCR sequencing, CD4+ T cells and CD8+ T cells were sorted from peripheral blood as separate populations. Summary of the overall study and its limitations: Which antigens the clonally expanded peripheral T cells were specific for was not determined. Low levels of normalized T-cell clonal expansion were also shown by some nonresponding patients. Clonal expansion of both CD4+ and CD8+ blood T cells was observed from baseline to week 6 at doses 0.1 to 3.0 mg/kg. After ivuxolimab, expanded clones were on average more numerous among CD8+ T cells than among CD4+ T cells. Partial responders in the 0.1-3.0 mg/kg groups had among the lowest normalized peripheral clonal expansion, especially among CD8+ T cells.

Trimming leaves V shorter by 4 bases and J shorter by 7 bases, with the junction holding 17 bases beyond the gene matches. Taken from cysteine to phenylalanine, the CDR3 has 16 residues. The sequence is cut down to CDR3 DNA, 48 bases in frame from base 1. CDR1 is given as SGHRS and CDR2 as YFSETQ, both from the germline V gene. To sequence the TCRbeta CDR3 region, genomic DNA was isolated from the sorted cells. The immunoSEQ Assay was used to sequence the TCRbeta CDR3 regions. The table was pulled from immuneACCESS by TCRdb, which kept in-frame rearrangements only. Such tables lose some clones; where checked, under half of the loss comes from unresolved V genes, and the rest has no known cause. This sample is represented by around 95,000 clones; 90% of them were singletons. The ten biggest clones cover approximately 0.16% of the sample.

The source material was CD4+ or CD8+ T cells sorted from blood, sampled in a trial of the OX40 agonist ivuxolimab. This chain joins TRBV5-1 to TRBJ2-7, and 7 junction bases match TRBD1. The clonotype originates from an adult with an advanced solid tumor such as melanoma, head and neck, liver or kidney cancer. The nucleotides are TGCGCCAGCAGCCACGTGGGACAGTTGGGAATGAGGGAGCAGTACTTC. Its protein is CASSHVGQLGMREQYF.